One and the same sample provided the 8 T cell receptor beta chains below, sequenced in a study of CD8+ T cells in alopecia areata. Extracted RNA was reverse transcribed into cDNA, the sequencing template. Profiled with immunoSEQ multiplex PCR; TCRdb holds only in-frame clones, not every one. The sample consists of about 200,000 clones, 58% of them appearing once. Treatment given: oral pan-JAK inhibitor, 5-10 mg twice daily. This sample comprised CD4+ T cells sorted from blood, obtained at week 24, from a patient treated with tofacitinib. These receptors were taken from a human donor with alopecia areata.

The V call is TRBV5-6, the J call TRBJ1-5, with D tentatively TRBD1 (5 bases). The CDR3 totals 17 residues. Per germline, CDR1 SGHDT and CDR2 YYEEEE. Trimming took 0 bases from V and 2 from J, leaving 15 bases between them. The CDR3 region is CASSLGSAGRGNQPQHF. The CDR3 DNA follows: TGTGCCAGCAGCTTGGGGAGCGCAGGGAGGGGCAATCAGCCCCAGCATTTT.

V gene TRBV6-4 combines with J gene TRBJ1-1; 7 nucleotides line up with TRBD1. This CDR3 region has 13 residues. Germline CDR1 reads MRHNA; CDR2 reads SNTAGT. V lost 6 bases and J lost 1; bases outside the gene matches: 2. The CDR3 DNA is TGTGCCAGCAGGAGGACAGGGAACACTGAAGCTTTCTTT. As protein: CASRRTGNTEAFF.

This chain joins TRBV18 and TRBJ2-3; D unclear. V dropped 1 base and J dropped 3 bases, with 11 bases sitting between them. This CDR3 has 15 residues. The germline V gene encodes CDR1 KGHSH and CDR2 LQKENI. CDR3 in amino acids: CASSPRLIGTDTQYF. For the CDR3, the DNA is TGTGCCAGCTCACCACGCCTCATTGGGACAGATACGCAGTATTTT. The full variable domain, its missing parts supplied by reference TRBV18 and TRBJ2-3, is NAGVMQNPRHLVRRRGQEARLRCSPMKGHSHVYWYRQLPEEGLKFMVYLQKENIIDESGMPKERFSAEFPKEGPSILRIQQVVRGDSAAYFCASSPRLIGTDTQYFGPGTRLTVL.

The chain has TRBV5-4 and TRBJ2-5; D is unresolved. The CDR3 spans 14 residues. Looked up from germline, CDR1 is SGHNT and CDR2 is YYREEE (reference sequence). The V gene lost 4 bases and the J gene lost 5 bases, with 15 bases spanning the gap. The CDR3 DNA reads TGTGCCAGCAGCCCGACACAACCCGCGGAGACCCAGTACTTC. This gives the protein CASSPTQPAETQYF. Looking up the rest from reference TRBV5-4 and TRBJ2-5 gives the full variable domain: ETGVTQSPTHLIKTRGQQVTLRCSSQSGHNTVSWYQQALGQGPQFIFQYYREEENGRGNFPPRFSGLQFPNYSSELNVNALELDDSALYLCASSPTQPAETQYFGPGTRLLVL.

This clone was counted a few times. The chain has TRBV18 and TRBJ2-2; D not certain. Germline values: CDR1 KGHSH, CDR2 LQKENI. V gave up 2 bases and J gave up 6 bases, with 4 bases separating them. This CDR3 is built from 12 residues. CDR3 residues: CASSPGAGELFF. The DNA of the CDR3 is TGTGCCAGCTCACCAGGGGCCGGGGAGCTGTTTTTT.

The chain joins TRBV5-1 to TRBJ1-1; 9 bases align to TRBD1. This CDR3 is built from 14 residues. With V trimmed by 1 base and J by 6 bases, 4 bases remained unmatched. Looked up from germline, CDR1 is SGHRS and CDR2 is YFSETQ. The CDR3 here is CASSLLGQGAEAFF. CDR3 coding DNA: TGCGCCAGCAGCTTGTTGGGACAGGGCGCTGAAGCTTTCTTT.

Here the CDR3 DNA reads TGCGCCAGCAGCTTATTCCCGGGGGCCGAGACCCAGTACTTC. Translation gives CASSLFPGAETQYF. The chain uses TRBV5-1 and TRBJ2-5, with D tentatively TRBD1 or TRBD2 (6 bases each). V lost 2 bases, J lost 5 bases, and 13 bases lay in between. The germline V gene encodes CDR1 SGHRS and CDR2 YFSETQ. The CDR3 is 14 amino acids. The variable domain in full, completed from reference TRBV5-1 and TRBJ2-5, reads KAGVTQTPRYLIKTRGQQVTLSCSPISGHRSVSWYQQTPGQGLQFLFEYFSETQRNKGNFPGRFSGRQFSNSRSEMNVSTLELGDSALYLCASSLFPGAETQYFGPGTRLLVL.

This chain connects TRBV25-1 to TRBJ1-6, with D possibly TRBD1 on 5 matching bases. The CDR3 extends over 12 amino acids. CDR1 and CDR2 from the germline V gene are MGHDK and SYGVNS. Trimming took off 7 bases at V and 8 bases at J, with 9 bases between the two ends. CDR3 DNA sequence: TGTGCCAGCACCAAAGGGGATTCACCCCTCCACTTT. Its protein product is CASTKGDSPLHF.